One and the same sample provided the 19 T cell receptor beta chains below, sequenced in a study of blood T cell repertoires in COVID-19. Profiled with immunoSEQ multiplex PCR; TCRdb holds only in-frame clones, not every one. Altogether around 170,000 clones are present, around 77% being singletons, with the ten largest covering about 7%. Material for sequencing was peripheral blood. These receptors were obtained from a man aged 70-80 years with active or convalescent COVID-19.

The chain has TRBV4-1 and TRBJ1-5; D uncertain. The CDR3 length is 15 residues. Germline V gene data show CDR1 as MGHRA and CDR2 as YSYEKL. Trimming removed 0 bases at V and 3 bases at J, with 9 bases between. CDR3: CASSQDVTSNQPQHF. Written as DNA, the CDR3 is TGCGCCAGCAGCCAAGATGTAACATCCAATCAGCCCCAGCATTTT.

The V gene is TRBV2, the J gene TRBJ1-1, with TRBD1 matching over 8 bases. Germline trimming cut 6 bases from V and 2 bases from J; bases unmatched to any gene: 2. Germline assignment: CDR1 SNHLY and CDR2 FYNNEI. The CDR3 loop spans 13 amino acids. The CDR3 loop is CASRGQANTEAFF. In DNA, the CDR3 is TGTGCCAGCAGGGGACAGGCAAACACTGAAGCTTTCTTT.

V and J are TRBV2 and TRBJ1-2; tentative D call: TRBD1 (6 bases). There are 14 residues in the CDR3. Trimming removed 8 bases at V and 5 bases at J, with 18 bases between. Germline lookup yields CDR1 SNHLY and CDR2 FYNNEI. The DNA for the CDR3 is TGTGCCAGCTCCATGCTGGGGGCCCTATATGGCTACACCTTC. It yields the protein CASSMLGALYGYTF.

The V and J genes are TRBV12-5 and TRBJ2-1, with a possible D match to TRBD1 (5 bases). CDR1 and CDR2 from the germline V gene are LGHNT and FRNRAP. Deletions cut 2 bases from V and 2 bases from J, with 10 bases between. CDR3 length: 15 residues. The CDR3 sequence is CASGLYRQTYNEQFF. The CDR3 bases are TGTGCTAGTGGTTTGTACCGACAGACCTACAATGAGCAGTTCTTC.

The V and J genes are TRBV4-1 and TRBJ1-6; 9 bases map to TRBD1. The junction had 7 bases not matched to a gene; V was cut back by 0 bases and J by 10 bases. The CDR3 consists of 16 residues. Per germline, CDR1 MGHRA and CDR2 YSYEKL. The CDR3 nucleotides read TGCGCCAGCAGCCAAGATTGGGACAGGGACGGATCACCCCTCCACTTT. Protein product: CASSQDWDRDGSPLHF.

The chain couples TRBV5-1 to TRBJ1-3, with TRBD1 identical over 9 bases. Germline V gene data show CDR1 as SGHRS and CDR2 as YFSETQ. There are 16 residues in the CDR3. V gave up 1 base and J gave up 1 base; unmatched junction bases: 3. DNA for the CDR3: TGCGCCAGCAGCTTGCGGGGACAGGGATCTGGAAACACCATATATTTT. This translates into CASSLRGQGSGNTIYF.

The chain carries TRBV2 and TRBJ2-4; 7 nucleotides line up with TRBD1. The CDR3 consists of 15 residues. Germline V gene lookup returns CDR1 SNHLY and CDR2 FYNNEI. Trimming removed 4 bases from V and 1 base from J; junction bases left unmatched: 4. CDR3 residues: CASSGKGAAKNIQYF. CDR3 coding DNA: TGTGCCAGCAGTGGGAAGGGGGCGGCCAAAAACATTCAGTACTTC.

This chain uses TRBV7-9 with TRBJ1-2, with TRBD1 identical over 8 bases. V shed 2 bases and J 4 bases; nucleotides not matched to a gene: 6. The CDR3 extends over 15 amino acids. Germline V gene lookup returns CDR1 SEHNR and CDR2 FQNEAQ (reference sequence). CDR3: CASSLSPGTGYGYTF. The CDR3, as DNA: TGTGCCAGCAGCTTAAGTCCCGGGACAGGCTATGGCTACACCTTC.

This clone was seen a handful of times. J is TRBJ1-1 and V is TRBV7-9; D call uncertain. CDR1 and CDR2 (germline): SEHNR, FQNEAQ (reference sequence). V was cut by 7 bases and J by 1 base, with 10 bases left in between. CDR3 length equals 13 residues. The DNA for the CDR3 is TGTGCCAGCACCCCAAACGGGAACACTGAAGCTTTCTTT. Its translation: CASTPNGNTEAFF.

The chain uses TRBV29-1 and TRBJ1-1; the D gene is possibly TRBD1 (5 bases). Trimming cost V 7 bases and J 1 base, with 19 bases left between them. The CDR3 spans 15 residues. The germline gives CDR1 SQVTM, CDR2 ANQGSEA. The CDR3 DNA reads as TGCAGCGCGGCTACAAAGGGGTGGGGGAACACTGAAGCTTTCTTT. Encoded protein: CSAATKGWGNTEAFF.

V usage is TRBV4-3 and J usage is TRBJ2-7; 7 nucleotides match TRBD1. This CDR3 region has 15 residues. After removal of 0 bases from V and 2 bases from J, the junction contained 4 bases not matched to a gene. Germline CDR1 LGHNA, CDR2 YSLEER. CDR3 nucleotides: TGCGCCAGCAGCCAAGACCACAGGGGCCCCTACGAGCAGTACTTC. It encodes CASSQDHRGPYEQYF.

This chain joins TRBV18 and TRBJ2-4, with TRBD1 identical over 7 bases. Trimming took 3 bases from V and 8 from J; bases not matched to a gene: 13. CDR1 and CDR2 (germline): KGHSH, LQKENI. There are 16 residues in the CDR3. The CDR3 here is CASSPTTGIFGDIQYF. In DNA, the CDR3 is TGTGCCAGCTCACCCACGACAGGGATTTTCGGGGACATTCAGTACTTC.

On this clone: A much larger clone differs from this one at a single base, so this may be a read error. The rearrangement links TRBV12-3 or TRBV12-4 to TRBJ1-2; perhaps TRBD1 as D (5 bases). This CDR3 region has 12 residues. V was cut by 6 bases and J by 3 bases, with 8 bases left in between. CDR3 sequence: CASSGGDYGYTF. CDR3 nucleotides: TGTGCCAGCAGCGGGGGGGACTATGGCTACACCTTC.

The rearrangement joins TRBV5-1 to TRBJ1-4; possible D gene TRBD1, 6 bases. V lost 0 bases and J 6 bases, leaving 6 bases between the germline ends. Looked up from germline, CDR1 is SGHRS and CDR2 is YFSETQ. The CDR3 is made up of 13 amino acids. The CDR3 bases are TGCGCCAGCAGCTTGGGGACAGATGAAAAACTGTTTTTT. Amino acid sequence: CASSLGTDEKLFF.

The rearrangement joins TRBV6-5 to TRBJ2-3, with D maybe TRBD2 (5 bases). The CDR3 loop spans 13 amino acids. Trimming removed 6 bases at V and 2 bases at J, with 9 bases between. Germline lookup yields CDR1 MNHEY and CDR2 SVGAGI. This CDR3 reads CASRRADTDTQYF. The CDR3 DNA reads TGTGCCAGCAGGCGGGCGGACACAGATACGCAGTATTTT.

The rearrangement uses TRBV4-2 and TRBJ2-1, with 13 bases matching TRBD2. This CDR3 region has 20 residues. Unmatched junction bases numbered 11, after V lost 3 bases and J lost 0 bases. Germline V gives CDR1 LGHNA, CDR2 YNFKEQ. DNA for the CDR3: TGTGCCAGCAGCCATCCGCCGGGACTAGCGGGGCCGAGCTCCTACAATGAGCAGTTCTTC. This sequence encodes CASSHPPGLAGPSSYNEQFF.

The chain has TRBV5-8 and TRBJ1-5; D perhaps matches TRBD1 (5 bases). In germline, CDR1 is SGHTS, CDR2 YDEGEE. This CDR3 contains 16 residues. Trimming shortened V by 1 base and J by 3 bases, and 14 bases separated the two germline ends. The CDR3 loop reads CASSLTGGGFNQPQHF. CDR3 in DNA: TGTGCCAGCAGCTTGACTGGCGGGGGTTTCAATCAGCCCCAGCATTTT. Using reference TRBV5-8 and TRBJ1-5 for the parts outside the CDR3, the full variable domain is EAGVTQSPTHLIKTRGQQATLRCSPISGHTSVYWYQQALGLGLQFLLWYDEGEERNRGNFPPRFSGRQFPNYSSELNVNALELEDSALYLCASSLTGGGFNQPQHFGDGTRLSIL.

The CDR3 reads CAWSTTVNQPQHF. The CDR3 bases are TGTGCCTGGAGTACGACAGTCAATCAGCCCCAGCATTTT. The chain joins TRBV30 to TRBJ1-5; a weak D match, TRBD1 (5 bases). Trimming cost V 2 bases and J 3 bases, with 8 bases left between them. This CDR3 spans 13 amino acids. Looked up from germline, CDR1 is GTSNPN and CDR2 is SVGIG (reference sequence).

The V call is TRBV4-3, the J call TRBJ1-6; D is unresolved. Trimming removed 0 bases from V and 12 bases from J, with 12 bases in between. CDR3 size: 14 residues. The germline CDR1 and CDR2 sequences are LGHNA and YSLEER. CDR3 loop: CASSQENLLGPLHF. Written as DNA, the CDR3 is TGCGCCAGCAGCCAAGAAAATCTCCTCGGACCCCTCCACTTT.